This T cell receptor beta chain was documented in a study of blood T cell repertoires in COVID-19. For the study at large: Spain, Italy and the United States supplied samples that represented acute and convalescent COVID-19. T cells, B-cell-depleted T cells, or PBMCs provided the cDNA or gDNA that served as material.

Under the authors' procedure: Counts of nucleated cells, estimated from reference gene primer amplification, were obtained. Here immunoSEQ multiplex PCR was the method, and the copy in TCRdb shows in-frame clones only, minus some. Clonal size and the V and J genes are those of that table, whereas D and trimming came from the DNA. The top ten hold roughly 8.7% of the sample, which has about 210,000 clones, around 83% seen once. The CDR3 contains 15 residues. The ends were cut back, 5 bases at V and 8 bases at J, with 16 bases in the middle. Germline assignment: CDR1 MDHEN and CDR2 SYDVKM. Material: peripheral blood. This chain links TRBV28 with TRBJ1-6, with D possibly being TRBD1 (5 bases). The sequence was obtained from a man aged 50 to 60 with active or convalescent COVID-19. The CDR3 DNA reads as TGTGCCAGCAGTCAATTAAGGGGCCAGGATTCACCCCTCCACTTT. Protein: CASSQLRGQDSPLHF.